Below are 2 T cell receptor beta chains sequenced from a single sample in a study of blood T cell repertoires in COVID-19. Only in-frame clones appear in the TCRdb table, and some are missing; sequencing was by immunoSEQ multiplex PCR. The table includes some 170,000 clones, 87% detected once. The sample consisted of peripheral blood. The source of these receptors is a woman in her seventies with COVID-19, enrolled during active disease.

The chain combines TRBV7-9 with TRBJ2-7, with D possibly TRBD2 on 5 matching bases. CDR3 length equals 14 residues. Germline CDR1 and CDR2: SEHNR and FQNEAQ (reference sequence). Trimming stripped 1 base from V and 0 bases from J, with 7 bases between. In DNA, the CDR3 is TGTGCCAGCAGCTTAGATGACTACTCCTACGAGCAGTACTTC. It yields the protein CASSLDDYSYEQYF. Together with reference TRBV7-9 and TRBJ2-7, the CDR3 gives the full variable domain: DTGVSQNPRHKITKRGQNVTFRCDPISEHNRLYWYRQTLGQGPEFLTYFQNEAQLEKSRLLSDRFSAERPKGSFSTLEIQRTEQGDSAMYLCASSLDDYSYEQYFGPGTRLTVT.

The chain's CDR3 is CASSSLAGGPETQYF. The CDR3 nucleotides are TGTGCCAGCAGTTCCCTAGCGGGAGGGCCGGAGACCCAGTACTTC. The rearrangement joins TRBV28 to TRBJ2-5; TRBD2 agrees at 12 bases. V was pared by 4 bases and J by 5 bases, with 5 bases of the junction left unmatched. From germline, CDR1 is MDHEN and CDR2 SYDVKM. The CDR3 loop spans 15 amino acids.